This TCR beta chain was identified in a study of long-term antiretroviral therapy in people with HIV. The germline gives CDR1 WSHSY, CDR2 SAAADI. The CDR3 extends over 15 amino acids. Trimming removed 0 bases from V and 2 bases from J, with 8 bases in between. Version v3.0 of the immunoSEQ assay ran at survey level. Here immunoSEQ multiplex PCR was the method, and the copy in TCRdb shows in-frame clones only, minus some. This table holds about 17,000 clones, approximately 96% found once. V gene TRBV10-2 combines with J gene TRBJ2-4; tentatively, D is TRBD2 (5 bases). This receptor was obtained from a man aged 30-40 years with HIV. Sequenced here: unsorted PBMCs, sampled 10.4 years after starting antiretroviral therapy. The DNA of the CDR3 is TGCGCCAGCAGTGAGTCCAGAGGGCCCAAAAACATTCAGTACTTC. This sequence encodes CASSESRGPKNIQYF.